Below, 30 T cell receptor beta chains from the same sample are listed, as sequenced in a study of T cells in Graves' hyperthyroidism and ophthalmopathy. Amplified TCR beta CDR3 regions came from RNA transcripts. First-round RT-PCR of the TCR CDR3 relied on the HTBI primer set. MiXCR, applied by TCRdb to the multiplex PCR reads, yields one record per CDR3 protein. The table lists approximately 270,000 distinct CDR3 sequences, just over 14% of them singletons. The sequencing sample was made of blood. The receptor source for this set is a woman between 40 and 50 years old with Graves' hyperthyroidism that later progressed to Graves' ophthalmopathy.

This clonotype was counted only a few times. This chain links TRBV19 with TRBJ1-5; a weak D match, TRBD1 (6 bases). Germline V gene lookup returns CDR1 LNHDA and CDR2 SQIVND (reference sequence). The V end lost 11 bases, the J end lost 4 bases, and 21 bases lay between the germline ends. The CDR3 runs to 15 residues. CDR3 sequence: CAGQLVGRGNQPQHF. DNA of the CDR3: TGTGCCGGTCAATTGGTGGGGAGGGGGAATCAGCCCCAGCATTTT.

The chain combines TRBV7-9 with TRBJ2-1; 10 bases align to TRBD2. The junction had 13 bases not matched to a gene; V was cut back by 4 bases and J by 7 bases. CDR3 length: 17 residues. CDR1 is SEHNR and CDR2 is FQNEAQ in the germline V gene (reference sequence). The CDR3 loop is CASSSPRLAGVWNEQFF. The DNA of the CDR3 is TGTGCCAGCAGCTCCCCACGGCTAGCGGGAGTATGGAATGAGCAGTTCTTC.

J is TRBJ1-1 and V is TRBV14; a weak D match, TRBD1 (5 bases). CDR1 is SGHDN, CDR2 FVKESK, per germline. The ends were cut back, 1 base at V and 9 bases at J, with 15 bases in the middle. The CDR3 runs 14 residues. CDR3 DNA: TGTGCCAGCAGCCAAGGCGGGGCAGAGAGCAAAGCTTTCTTT. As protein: CASSQGGAESKAFF.

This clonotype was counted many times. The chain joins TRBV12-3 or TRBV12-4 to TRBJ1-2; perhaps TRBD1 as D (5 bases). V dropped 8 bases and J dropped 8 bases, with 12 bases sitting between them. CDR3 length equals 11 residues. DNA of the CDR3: TGTGCCAGCCCGGGGGAGGGCGGCTACACCTTC. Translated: CASPGEGGYTF.

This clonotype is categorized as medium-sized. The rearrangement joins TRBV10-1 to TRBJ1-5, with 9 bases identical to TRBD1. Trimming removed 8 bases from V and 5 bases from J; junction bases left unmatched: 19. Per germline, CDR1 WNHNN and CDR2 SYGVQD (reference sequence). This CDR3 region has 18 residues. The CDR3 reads CASYCSGTGKLEDQPQHF. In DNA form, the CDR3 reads TGCGCCAGCTATTGCTCCGGGACAGGGAAATTGGAGGATCAGCCCCAGCATTTT.

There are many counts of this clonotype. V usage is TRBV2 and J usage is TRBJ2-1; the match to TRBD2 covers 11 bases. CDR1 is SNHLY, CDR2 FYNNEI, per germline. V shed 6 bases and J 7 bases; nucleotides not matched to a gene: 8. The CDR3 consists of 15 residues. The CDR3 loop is CASRRASGRLNEQFF. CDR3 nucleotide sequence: TGTGCCAGCAGAAGGGCTAGCGGGAGGTTGAATGAGCAGTTCTTC.

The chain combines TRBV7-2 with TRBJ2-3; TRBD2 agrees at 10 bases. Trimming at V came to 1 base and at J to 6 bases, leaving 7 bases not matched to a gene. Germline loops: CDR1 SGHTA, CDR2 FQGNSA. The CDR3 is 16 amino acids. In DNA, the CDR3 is TGTGCCAGCAGCTTAGGGGATCTAGCGGGAGCGGATACGCAGTATTTT. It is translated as CASSLGDLAGADTQYF. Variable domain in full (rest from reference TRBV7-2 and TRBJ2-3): GAGVSQSPSNKVTEKGKDVELRCDPISGHTALYWYRQSLGQGLEFLIYFQGNSAPDKSGLPSDRFSAERTGGSVSTLTIQRTQQEDSAVYLCASSLGDLAGADTQYFGPGTRLTVL.

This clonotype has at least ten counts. The CDR3 region is CASSQGPHTEAFF. The CDR3 nucleotides are TGTGCCAGCAGCCAGGGTCCTCACACTGAAGCTTTCTTT. This chain connects TRBV6-1 to TRBJ1-1; D is perhaps TRBD1 (5 bases). V was shortened by 6 bases and J by 3 bases, with 11 bases between the two germline ends. Germline V lookup: CDR1 MNHNS, CDR2 SASEGT. The CDR3 runs to 13 residues.

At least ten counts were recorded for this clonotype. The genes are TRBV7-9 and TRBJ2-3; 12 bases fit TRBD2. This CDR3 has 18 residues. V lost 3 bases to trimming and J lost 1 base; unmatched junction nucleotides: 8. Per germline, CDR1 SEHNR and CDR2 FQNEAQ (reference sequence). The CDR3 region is CASSFRLAGDGGTDTQYF. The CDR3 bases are TGTGCCAGCAGCTTCAGACTAGCGGGAGACGGCGGCACAGATACGCAGTATTTT. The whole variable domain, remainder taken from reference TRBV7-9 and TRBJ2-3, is DTGVSQNPRHKITKRGQNVTFRCDPISEHNRLYWYRQTLGQGPEFLTYFQNEAQLEKSRLLSDRFSAERPKGSFSTLEIQRTEQGDSAMYLCASSFRLAGDGGTDTQYFGPGTRLTVL.

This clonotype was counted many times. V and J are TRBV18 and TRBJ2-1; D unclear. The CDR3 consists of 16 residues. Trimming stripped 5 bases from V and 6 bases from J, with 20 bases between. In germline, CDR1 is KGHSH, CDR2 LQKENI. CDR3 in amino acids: CASSSLIPDHGNEQFF. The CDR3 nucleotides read TGTGCCAGCTCATCACTTATTCCGGACCACGGCAATGAGCAGTTCTTC.

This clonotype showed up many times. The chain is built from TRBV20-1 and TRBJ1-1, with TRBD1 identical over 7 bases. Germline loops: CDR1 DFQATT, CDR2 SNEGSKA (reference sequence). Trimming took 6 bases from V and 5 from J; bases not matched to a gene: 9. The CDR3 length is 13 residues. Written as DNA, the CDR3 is TGCAGTGCGGCAGACAGGGAAGGGACTGAAGCTTTCTTT. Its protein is CSAADREGTEAFF.

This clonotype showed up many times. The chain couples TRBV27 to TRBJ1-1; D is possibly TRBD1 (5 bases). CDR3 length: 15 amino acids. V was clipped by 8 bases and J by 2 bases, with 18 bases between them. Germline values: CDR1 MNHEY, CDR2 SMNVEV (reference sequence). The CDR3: CASFPTTAPNTEAFF. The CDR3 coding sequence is TGTGCCAGCTTCCCCACGACAGCACCAAACACTGAAGCTTTCTTT.

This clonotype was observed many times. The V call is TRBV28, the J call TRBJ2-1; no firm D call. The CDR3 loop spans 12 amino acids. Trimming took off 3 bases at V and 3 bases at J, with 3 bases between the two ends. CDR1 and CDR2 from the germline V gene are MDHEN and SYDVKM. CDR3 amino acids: CASSLGYNEQFF. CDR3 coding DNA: TGTGCCAGCAGTTTGGGCTACAATGAGCAGTTCTTC.

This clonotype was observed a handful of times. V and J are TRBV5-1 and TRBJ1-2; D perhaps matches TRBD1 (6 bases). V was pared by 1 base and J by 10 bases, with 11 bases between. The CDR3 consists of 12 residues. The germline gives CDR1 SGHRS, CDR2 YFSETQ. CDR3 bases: TGCGCCAGCAGCTTGCTCCGGGACACCTACACCTTC. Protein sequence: CASSLLRDTYTF.

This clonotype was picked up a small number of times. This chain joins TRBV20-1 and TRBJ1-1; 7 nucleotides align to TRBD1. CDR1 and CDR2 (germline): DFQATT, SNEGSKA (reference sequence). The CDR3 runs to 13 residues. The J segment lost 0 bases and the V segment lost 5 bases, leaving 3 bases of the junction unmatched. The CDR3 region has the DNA TGCAGTGCTGGGACAGCCATGAACACTGAAGCTTTCTTT. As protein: CSAGTAMNTEAFF.

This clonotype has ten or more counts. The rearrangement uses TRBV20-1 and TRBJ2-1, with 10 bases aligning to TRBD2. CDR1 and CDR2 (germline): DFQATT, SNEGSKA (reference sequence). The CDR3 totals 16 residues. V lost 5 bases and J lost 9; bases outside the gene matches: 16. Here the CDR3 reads CSALRPGLATRGEQFF. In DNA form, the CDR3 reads TGCAGTGCTCTACGACCGGGACTAGCGACCAGGGGTGAGCAGTTCTTC.

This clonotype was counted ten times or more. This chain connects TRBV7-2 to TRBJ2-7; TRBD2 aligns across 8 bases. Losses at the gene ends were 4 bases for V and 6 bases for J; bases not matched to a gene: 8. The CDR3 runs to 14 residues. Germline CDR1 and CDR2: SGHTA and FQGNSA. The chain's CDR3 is CASSYSGILTEQYF. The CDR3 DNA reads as TGTGCCAGCAGCTATAGCGGGATCCTTACCGAGCAGTACTTC.

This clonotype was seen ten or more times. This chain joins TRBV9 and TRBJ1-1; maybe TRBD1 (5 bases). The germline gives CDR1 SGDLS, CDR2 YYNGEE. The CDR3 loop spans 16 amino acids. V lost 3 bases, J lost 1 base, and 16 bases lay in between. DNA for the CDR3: TGTGCCAGCAGCGGGCGGGACCCAGGAACGAACACTGAAGCTTTCTTT. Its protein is CASSGRDPGTNTEAFF. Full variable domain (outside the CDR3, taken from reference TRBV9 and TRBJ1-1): DSGVTQTPKHLITATGQRVTLRCSPRSGDLSVYWYQQSLDQGLQFLIQYYNGEERAKGNILERFSAQQFPDLHSELNLSSLELGDSALYFCASSGRDPGTNTEAFFGQGTRLTVV.

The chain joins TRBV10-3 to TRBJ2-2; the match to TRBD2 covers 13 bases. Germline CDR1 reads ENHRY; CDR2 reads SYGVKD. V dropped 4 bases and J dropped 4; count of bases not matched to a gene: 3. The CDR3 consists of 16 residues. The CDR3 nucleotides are TGTGCCATCAGTGGACTAGCGGGAGGTCCCACCGGGGAGCTGTTTTTT. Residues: CAISGLAGGPTGELFF.

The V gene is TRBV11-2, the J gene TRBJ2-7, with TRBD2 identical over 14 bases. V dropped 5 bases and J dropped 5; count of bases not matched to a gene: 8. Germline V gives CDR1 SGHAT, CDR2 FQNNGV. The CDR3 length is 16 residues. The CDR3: CASSQGLAGAKNEQYF. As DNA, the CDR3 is TGTGCCAGCAGCCAGGGACTAGCGGGAGCTAAAAACGAGCAGTACTTC.

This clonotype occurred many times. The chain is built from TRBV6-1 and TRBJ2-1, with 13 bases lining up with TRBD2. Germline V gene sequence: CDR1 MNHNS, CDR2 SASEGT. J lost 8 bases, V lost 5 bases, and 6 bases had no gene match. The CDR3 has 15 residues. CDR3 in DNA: TGTGCCAGCAGTATGGGACTAGCGGGACTCTATGAGCAGTTCTTC. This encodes CASSMGLAGLYEQFF.

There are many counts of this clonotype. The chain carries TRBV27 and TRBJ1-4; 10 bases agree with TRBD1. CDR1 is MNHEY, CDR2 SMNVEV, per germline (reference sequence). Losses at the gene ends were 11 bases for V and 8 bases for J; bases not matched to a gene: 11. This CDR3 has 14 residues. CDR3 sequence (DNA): TGTGCCTCCCGGGACAGGGGCCAGGGGGAAAAACTGTTTTTT. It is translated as CASRDRGQGEKLFF.

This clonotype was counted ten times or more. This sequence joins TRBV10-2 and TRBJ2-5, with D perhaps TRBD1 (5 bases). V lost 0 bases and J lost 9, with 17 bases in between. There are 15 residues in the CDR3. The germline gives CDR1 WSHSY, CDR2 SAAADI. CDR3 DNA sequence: TGCGCCAGCAGTGAGTCGTACAGGTCCGGTGGGGCCCAGTACTTC. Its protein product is CASSESYRSGGAQYF.

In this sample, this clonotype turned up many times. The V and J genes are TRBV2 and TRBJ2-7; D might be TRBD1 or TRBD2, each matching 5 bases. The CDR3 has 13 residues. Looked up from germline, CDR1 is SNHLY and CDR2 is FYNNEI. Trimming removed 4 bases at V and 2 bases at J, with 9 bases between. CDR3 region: CASSGGIPYEQYF. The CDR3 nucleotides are TGTGCCAGCAGTGGGGGGATTCCCTACGAGCAGTACTTC.

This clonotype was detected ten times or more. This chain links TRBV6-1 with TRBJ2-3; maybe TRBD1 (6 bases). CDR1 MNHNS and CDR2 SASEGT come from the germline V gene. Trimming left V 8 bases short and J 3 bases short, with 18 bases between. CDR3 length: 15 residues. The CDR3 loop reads CASRKWTDSTDTQYF. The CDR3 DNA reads TGTGCCAGCCGCAAATGGACAGACTCTACAGATACGCAGTATTTT.

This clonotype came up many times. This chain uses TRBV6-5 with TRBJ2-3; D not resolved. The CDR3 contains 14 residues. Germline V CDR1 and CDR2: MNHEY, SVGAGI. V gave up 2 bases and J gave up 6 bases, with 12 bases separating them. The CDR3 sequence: CASSYVAEGDTQYF. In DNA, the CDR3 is TGTGCCAGCAGTTACGTGGCGGAAGGGGATACGCAGTATTTT.

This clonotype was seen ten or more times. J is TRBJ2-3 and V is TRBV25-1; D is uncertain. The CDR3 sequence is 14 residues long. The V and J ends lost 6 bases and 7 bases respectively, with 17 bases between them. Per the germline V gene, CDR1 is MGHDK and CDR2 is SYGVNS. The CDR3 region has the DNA TGTGCCAGCAGCCCTTCAGGAGCGATAAATACGCAGTATTTT. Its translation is CASSPSGAINTQYF.

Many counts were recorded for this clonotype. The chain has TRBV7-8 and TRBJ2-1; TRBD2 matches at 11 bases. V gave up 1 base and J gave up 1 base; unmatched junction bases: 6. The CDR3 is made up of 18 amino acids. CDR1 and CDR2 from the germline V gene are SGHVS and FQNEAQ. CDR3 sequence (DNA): TGTGCCAGCAGCTTAGTAGCGGGAGGGCCGGGGTCCTACAATGAGCAGTTCTTC. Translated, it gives CASSLVAGGPGSYNEQFF. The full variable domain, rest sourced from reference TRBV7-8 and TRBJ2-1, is GAGVSQSPRYKVAKRGQDVALRCDPISGHVSLFWYQQALGQGPEFLTYFQNEAQLDKSGLPSDRFFAERPEGSVSTLKIQRTQQEDSAVYLCASSLVAGGPGSYNEQFFGPGTRLTVL.

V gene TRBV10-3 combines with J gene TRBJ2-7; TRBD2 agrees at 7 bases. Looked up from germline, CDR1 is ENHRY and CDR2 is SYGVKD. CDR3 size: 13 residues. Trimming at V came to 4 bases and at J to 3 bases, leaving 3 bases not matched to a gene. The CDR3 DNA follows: TGTGCCATCAGTGCAGCGGGAAACTACGAGCAGTACTTC. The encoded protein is CAISAAGNYEQYF.

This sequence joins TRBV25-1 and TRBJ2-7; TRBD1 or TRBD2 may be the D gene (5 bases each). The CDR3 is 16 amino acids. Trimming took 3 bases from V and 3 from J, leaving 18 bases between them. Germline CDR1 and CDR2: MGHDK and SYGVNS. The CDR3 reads CASSDLLPGPNYEQYF. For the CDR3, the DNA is TGTGCCAGCAGTGACTTACTACCGGGACCGAACTACGAGCAGTACTTC.